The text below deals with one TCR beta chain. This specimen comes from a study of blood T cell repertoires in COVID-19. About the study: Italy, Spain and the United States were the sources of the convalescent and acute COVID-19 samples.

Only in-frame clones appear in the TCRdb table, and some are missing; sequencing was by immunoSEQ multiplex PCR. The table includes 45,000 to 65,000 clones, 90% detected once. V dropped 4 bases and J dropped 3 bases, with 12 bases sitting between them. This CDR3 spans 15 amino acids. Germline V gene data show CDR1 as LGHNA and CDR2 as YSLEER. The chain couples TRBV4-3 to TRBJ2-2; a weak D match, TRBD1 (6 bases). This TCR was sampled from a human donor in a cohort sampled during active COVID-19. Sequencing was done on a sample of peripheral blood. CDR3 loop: CASSRADSYTGELFF. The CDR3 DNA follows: TGCGCCAGCAGCCGAGCGGACAGTTACACCGGGGAGCTGTTTTTT.